The 4 T cell receptor beta chains below all came from one sample that was sequenced in a study of T cell repertoires in cytomegalovirus infection. In TCRdb, the reads were re-called with MiXCR into one record per CDR3 protein. This table holds nearly 550,000 distinct CDR3 sequences, 15% to 20% found once. Sequenced sample: CD8+ T cells from PBMCs. These TCRs come from a human donor in good health (CMV status not recorded). Some clones in this sample may be carry-over from other donors' samples.

This clonotype has just a few counts. This chain uses TRBV2 with TRBJ2-1; 9 bases are a match to TRBD1. The germline V gene encodes CDR1 SNHLY and CDR2 FYNNEI. The trim removed 4 bases at V and 8 bases at J, leaving 9 bases unmatched. The length of the CDR3 is 15 residues. The CDR3 sequence is CASSGNRDREHEQFF. CDR3 nucleotide sequence: TGTGCCAGCAGTGGTAACCGGGACAGGGAACATGAGCAGTTCTTC. Full variable domain (remainder filled in from reference TRBV2 and TRBJ2-1): EPEVTQTPSHQVTQMGQEVILRCVPISNHLYFYWYRQILGQKVEFLVSFYNNEISEKSEIFDDQFSVERPDGSNFTLKIRSTKLEDSAMYFCASSGNRDREHEQFFGPGTRLTVL.

This clonotype was observed at least ten times. This chain joins TRBV7-9 and TRBJ1-2; D is ambiguous. The CDR3 spans 15 residues. The ends were cut back, 5 bases at V and 4 bases at J, with 17 bases in the middle. The germline V gene encodes CDR1 SEHNR and CDR2 FQNEAQ (reference sequence). CDR3 amino acids: CASSVSGDSFYGYTF. The CDR3 DNA follows: TGTGCCAGCAGCGTTTCAGGAGACTCCTTCTATGGCTACACCTTC.

Many counts were recorded for this clonotype. The chain links TRBV19 to TRBJ2-2; the D gene is possibly TRBD2 (6 bases). V was clipped by 5 bases and J by 7 bases, with 17 bases between them. CDR1 and CDR2 from the germline V gene are LNHDA and SQIVND (reference sequence). CDR3 length: 15 amino acids. The CDR3, as DNA: TGTGCCAGTAGTCCATCGCGGAGGGTCGGCGGGGAGCTGTTTTTT. This translates into CASSPSRRVGGELFF.

This clonotype showed up many times. J is TRBJ2-1 and V is TRBV12-5; D possibly matches TRBD1 or TRBD2 (5 bases each). The CDR3 has 14 residues. Germline CDR1 and CDR2: LGHNT and FRNRAP. Trimming removed 5 bases at V and 3 bases at J, with 11 bases between. CDR3 sequence: CASGKGPDYNEQFF. CDR3 in DNA: TGTGCTAGTGGTAAGGGACCGGACTACAATGAGCAGTTCTTC.